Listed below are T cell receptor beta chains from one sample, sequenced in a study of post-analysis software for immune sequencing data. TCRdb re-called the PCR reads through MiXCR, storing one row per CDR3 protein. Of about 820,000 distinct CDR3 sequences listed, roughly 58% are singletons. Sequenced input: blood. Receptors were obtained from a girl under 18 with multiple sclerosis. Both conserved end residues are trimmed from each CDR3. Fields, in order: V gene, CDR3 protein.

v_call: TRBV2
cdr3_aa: ASRHTGGPTYEQY

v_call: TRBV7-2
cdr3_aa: ASSLVGPSAEQY

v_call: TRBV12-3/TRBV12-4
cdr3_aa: ASSWPPLSGANVLT

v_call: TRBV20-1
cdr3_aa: SARGQLLSGYEQY

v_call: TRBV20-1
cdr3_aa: SARLAYSYEQY

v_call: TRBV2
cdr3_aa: ASSWGQGNQPQH

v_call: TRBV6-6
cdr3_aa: ASSSGTGLQPQH

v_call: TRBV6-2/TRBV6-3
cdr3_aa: ASSYSPRTSYEQY

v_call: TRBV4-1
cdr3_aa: ASSPIGPLPGQGAGELF

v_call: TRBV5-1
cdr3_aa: ASSLVNQGYGYT

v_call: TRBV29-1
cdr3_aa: SASQNTEAF

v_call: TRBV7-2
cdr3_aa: ASSARGGRSYEQY

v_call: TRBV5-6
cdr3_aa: ASSLGDRHEQF

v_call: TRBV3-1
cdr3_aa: ASSARDNFQETQY

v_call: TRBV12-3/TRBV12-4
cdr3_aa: ASIQVRYGYT

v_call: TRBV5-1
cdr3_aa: ASSKDRGHPNTEAF

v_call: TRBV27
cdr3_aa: ATAHRQLYGYT

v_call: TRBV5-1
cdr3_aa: ASSLGQKEDTQY

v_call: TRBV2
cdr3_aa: ASSGGMNTEAF

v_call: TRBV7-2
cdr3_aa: ASSLVGLAMPQY

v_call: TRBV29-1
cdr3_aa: SVGRGLTDTQY

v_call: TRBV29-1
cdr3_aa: SARHGPNEQF

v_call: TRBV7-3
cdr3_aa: ASSSDRGTTSSTSGQAEAF

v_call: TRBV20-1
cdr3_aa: SATGTQEETQY